Following are 16 T cell receptor beta chains from one sample sequenced in a study of T cells in Graves' hyperthyroidism and ophthalmopathy (dated by TCRdb to between 2018 and 2021). The library relied on multiplex PCR. Sequencing instrument: Illumina HiSeq 2000. The TCR beta CDR3 regions were amplified from the RNA transcripts. The first round of RT-PCR for the TCR CDR3 was performed with the HTBI primer set and the Qiagen OneStep RT-PCR kit. Through fastp at Q25 and MiXCR, TCRdb rebuilt clones from the public reads, retaining in-frame beta chains. Rows are unified per CDR3 protein, each entry keeping the most common DNA and genes. This sample holds approximately 590,000 distinct CDR3 sequences; more than 45% were observed only once. Jointly, the top ten make up 8.2% of the sample. What was sequenced was peripheral blood or thyroid tissue (not recorded which). All receptors come from a woman aged 18-29 years with Graves' hyperthyroidism. Donor details come from another sample of the same person, matched by shared clones.

The chain has TRBV11-2 and TRBJ1-6, with D perhaps TRBD1 (6 bases). V lost 5 bases and J lost 7, with 15 bases in between. This CDR3 region has 15 residues. CDR1 is SGHAT and CDR2 is FQNNGV in the germline V gene. The CDR3 bases are TGTGCCAGCAGCCTTTCGCGGGGGCTGAATTCACCCCTCCACTTT. Encoded protein: CASSLSRGLNSPLHF.

This clonotype appeared a few times. The CDR3 DNA reads TGTGCCAGCAGTACCGGGACAGGAAAGGGGACCCAGTACTTC. Translating gives CASSTGTGKGTQYF. V is TRBV5-5 and J is TRBJ2-5; 8 nucleotides align to TRBD1. Germline loops: CDR1 SGHKS, CDR2 YYEKEE (reference sequence). The CDR3 covers 14 residues. V was clipped by 5 bases and J by 7 bases; unmatched bases: 10. Full variable domain (remainder filled in from reference TRBV5-5 and TRBJ2-5): DAGVTQSPTHLIKTRGQQVTLRCSPISGHKSVSWYQQVLGQGPQFIFQYYEKEERGRGNFPDRFSARQFPNYSSELNVNALLLGDSALYLCASSTGTGKGTQYFGPGTRLLVL.

The rearrangement uses TRBV25-1 and TRBJ2-7; 10 nucleotides line up with TRBD2. Per germline, CDR1 MGHDK and CDR2 SYGVNS. The CDR3 totals 15 residues. V shed 1 base, J shed 6 bases, and the junction held 6 bases outside the gene matches. The CDR3 reads CASSESGTSASEQYF. The CDR3 bases are TGTGCCAGCAGTGAATCGGGGACTAGCGCTTCCGAGCAGTACTTC.

This clonotype turned up a few times. V gene TRBV2 combines with J gene TRBJ1-1; D may be TRBD1 (6 bases). This CDR3 has 19 residues. CDR1 is SNHLY, CDR2 FYNNEI, per germline. V was cut by 8 bases and J by 0 bases, with 28 bases left in between. Here the CDR3 DNA reads TGTGCCAGCCGATTGATTTATTGGGGGGGCAACCACATGAACACTGAAGCTTTCTTT. Translated, it gives CASRLIYWGGNHMNTEAFF.

The chain couples TRBV5-6 to TRBJ2-5; tentatively, D is TRBD1 (6 bases). The germline V and J ends were trimmed by 0 bases and 0 bases, with 12 bases remaining between them. The CDR3 sequence is 16 residues long. CDR1 SGHDT and CDR2 YYEEEE come from the germline V gene. The CDR3 DNA reads TGTGCCAGCAGCTTGGCGTCCGACAGGAACCAAGAGACCCAGTACTTC. Translation gives CASSLASDRNQETQYF.

In this sample, this clonotype turned up a few times. The chain recombines TRBV2 with TRBJ1-1; the D is unclear. This CDR3 spans 13 amino acids. Germline V gives CDR1 SNHLY, CDR2 FYNNEI. Trimming shortened V by 4 bases and J by 1 base, and 7 bases separated the two germline ends. The CDR3 spells CASSASRNTEAFF. CDR3 nucleotide sequence: TGTGCCAGCAGTGCTAGTAGGAACACTGAAGCTTTCTTT.

Regarding this clonotype: A read error may be the cause here, since a much bigger clone is one base away. The chain links TRBV29-1 to TRBJ2-2; a possible D gene is TRBD2 (5 bases). Germline values: CDR1 SQVTM, CDR2 ANQGSEA. The CDR3 contains 12 residues. CDR3 bases: TGCAGCGTTGTACAGCTTACCGGGGAGCTGCTTTTT. It specifies CSVVQLTGELLF.

The chain has TRBV12-3 or TRBV12-4 and TRBJ1-5, with TRBD1 matching 7 bases. The length of the CDR3 is 14 residues. V lost 6 bases, J lost 4 bases, and 6 bases stayed unmatched. In nucleotides, the CDR3 is TGTGCCAGCAGAACCGGGACAGAAAATCAGCCCCAGCATTTT. Translated, it gives CASRTGTENQPQHF.

The rearrangement uses TRBV7-2 and TRBJ1-2; 7 nucleotides agree with TRBD1. V was clipped by 2 bases and J by 5 bases; unmatched bases: 8. The CDR3 is 15 amino acids. Germline CDR1 SGHTA, CDR2 FQGNSA. CDR3 DNA: TGTGCCAGCAGCTTAATTGCAGGGGGACCTTATGGCTACACCTTC. Its translation: CASSLIAGGPYGYTF. The complete variable domain, with remaining parts taken from reference TRBV7-2 and TRBJ1-2, reads GAGVSQSPSNKVTEKGKDVELRCDPISGHTALYWYRQSLGQGLEFLIYFQGNSAPDKSGLPSDRFSAERTGGSVSTLTIQRTQQEDSAVYLCASSLIAGGPYGYTFGSGTRLTVV.

The rearrangement joins TRBV2 to TRBJ2-7; the match to TRBD2 covers 8 bases. This CDR3 region has 14 residues. Trimming cost V 6 bases and J 0 bases; bases outside gene matches: 4. CDR1 is SNHLY and CDR2 is FYNNEI in the germline V gene. CDR3 loop: CASSTGGSSYEQYF. For the CDR3, the DNA is TGTGCCAGCAGCACGGGGGGGAGCTCCTACGAGCAGTACTTC.

The genes are TRBV7-9 and TRBJ2-7, with 10 bases that match TRBD2. CDR1 and CDR2 (germline): SEHNR, FQNEAQ (reference sequence). V shed 4 bases, J shed 5 bases, and the junction held 14 bases outside the gene matches. CDR3 length: 17 amino acids. The DNA of the CDR3 is TGTGCCAGCAGCTCCCGCCCTCTGCTAGCGGGAGCCAACGAGCAGTACTTC. Translating gives CASSSRPLLAGANEQYF.

This clonotype was detected a few times. This chain uses TRBV2 with TRBJ1-1; possibly TRBD1 for D (5 bases). V dropped 8 bases and J dropped 6 bases, with 13 bases sitting between them. The germline gives CDR1 SNHLY, CDR2 FYNNEI. CDR3 length equals 12 residues. CDR3 DNA sequence: TGTGCCAGCCGTTCTCCGGGGGCTGAAGCTTTCTTT. Translation: CASRSPGAEAFF. The whole variable domain, remainder taken from reference TRBV2 and TRBJ1-1, is EPEVTQTPSHQVTQMGQEVILRCVPISNHLYFYWYRQILGQKVEFLVSFYNNEISEKSEIFDDQFSVERPDGSNFTLKIRSTKLEDSAMYFCASRSPGAEAFFGQGTRLTVV.

This chain uses TRBV29-1 with TRBJ2-7; 8 nucleotides match TRBD1. This CDR3 is built from 14 residues. The trim removed 3 bases at V and 4 bases at J, leaving 8 bases unmatched. CDR1 is SQVTM, CDR2 ANQGSEA, per germline. CDR3 sequence reads: CSVDGAGGAYEQYF. The CDR3 nucleotides read TGCAGCGTTGATGGGGCAGGGGGCGCGTACGAGCAGTACTTC.

This clonotype was observed a handful of times. The chain combines TRBV7-6 with TRBJ2-7, with TRBD2 as a possible D gene (5 bases). V lost 0 bases to trimming and J lost 9 bases, with 18 bases between them. Germline V gene data show CDR1 as SGHVS and CDR2 as FNYEAQ. This CDR3 has 15 residues. Here the CDR3 reads CASSLAVSGFRGQYF. The CDR3 region has the DNA TGTGCCAGCAGCTTAGCTGTGTCTGGTTTTCGGGGGCAGTACTTC.

This clonotype was observed a few times. The V call is TRBV9, the J call TRBJ2-5, with 9 bases that match TRBD2. Germline values: CDR1 SGDLS, CDR2 YYNGEE. The CDR3 covers 14 residues. The trim removed 4 bases at V and 5 bases at J, leaving 6 bases unmatched. This CDR3 reads CASSSGGTSETQYF. CDR3 nucleotides: TGTGCCAGCAGCTCTGGGGGGACTAGCGAGACCCAGTACTTC.

Regarding this clonotype: A read error is possible here, since a much larger clone lies one base away. The V and J genes are TRBV7-6 and TRBJ2-5; TRBD1 is a possible D gene (5 bases). The CDR3 is 14 amino acids. Germline CDR1 and CDR2: SGHVS and FNYEAQ. CDR3 amino acids: CASSRTLRQKTQYF. Written as DNA, the CDR3 is TGTGCCAGCAGCCGGACACTCCGCCAAAAGACCCAGTACTTC.